This T cell receptor (beta chain) comes out of a study of cytomegalovirus exposure and HLA in healthy donors. The overall study: Earlier sequencing of 150 million to 200 million T cells yielded about 120 million unique TCR beta sequences.

Regarding the study as a whole: Segments of the TCR beta V type were, in most cases, productive about 90% or about 30% of the time in an earlier analysis. Association of a missense DCLRE1C variant with TCR beta V- and J-gene trimming was reported in a later analysis.

On this clone: Its cognate antigen is unknown.

13 Jbeta primers and 60 Vbeta primers were used for the PCR. Produced via immunoSEQ multiplex PCR; TCRdb's table is partial and in-frame only. The repertoire includes roughly 200,000 clones, roughly 80% of them detected once, and over 2% sits in the top ten. V was clipped by 10 bases and J by 4 bases, with 10 bases between them. Germline V gene sequence: CDR1 MDHEN, CDR2 SYDVKM. The CDR3 has 11 residues. The sample consisted of PBMCs. J is TRBJ1-1 and V is TRBV28; no reliable D call. The TCR sequence derives from a man between 60 and 75 years old in good health and CMV-seronegative. The CDR3 here is CATAAGTEAFF. The CDR3 nucleotides are TGTGCCACCGCTGCGGGCACTGAAGCTTTCTTT.